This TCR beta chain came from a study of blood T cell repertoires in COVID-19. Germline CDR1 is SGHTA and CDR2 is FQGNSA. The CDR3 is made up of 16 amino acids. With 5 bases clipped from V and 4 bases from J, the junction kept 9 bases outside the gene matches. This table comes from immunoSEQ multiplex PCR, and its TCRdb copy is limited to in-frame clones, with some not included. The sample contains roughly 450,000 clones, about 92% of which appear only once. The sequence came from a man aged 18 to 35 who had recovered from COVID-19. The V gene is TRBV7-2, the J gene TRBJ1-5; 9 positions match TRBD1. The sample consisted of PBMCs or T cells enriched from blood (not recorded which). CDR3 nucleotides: TGTGCCAGCAGCGCCTTGGCTGGACAGGGGAATCAGCCCCAGCATTTT. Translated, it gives CASSALAGQGNQPQHF.